One and the same sample provided the 19 T cell receptor beta chains below, sequenced in a study of cytomegalovirus exposure and HLA in healthy donors listed by TCRdb under 2017. Library creation used the immunoSEQ multiplex PCR assay. For the multiplex PCR, a mixture combining 60 forward primers for TCR Vbeta segments and 13 reverse primers for TCR Jbeta segments was used. The table was pulled from immuneACCESS by TCRdb, which kept in-frame rearrangements only. Such tables lose some clones; where checked, under half of the loss comes from unresolved V genes, and the rest has no known cause. The sample yields more than 75,000 clones; 74% were counted once. About 9% of the sample belongs to the ten largest clones. The material sequenced was PBMCs. The receptor set was obtained from a middle-aged man in good health and CMV-seropositive.

The gene calls are TRBV5-4 and TRBJ2-7; 8 bases fit TRBD2. From germline, CDR1 is SGHNT and CDR2 YYREEE (reference sequence). CDR3 size: 13 residues. V lost 2 bases, J lost 2 bases, and 0 bases stayed unmatched. CDR3 DNA sequence: TGTGCCAGCAGCTTTAGCGGGACCTACGAGCAGTACTTC. This encodes CASSFSGTYEQYF.

The chain couples TRBV5-6 to TRBJ2-7; TRBD1 matches at 10 bases. The V gene's germline CDR1 is SGHDT and CDR2 YYEEEE. The CDR3 has 15 amino acids. Germline trimming cut 5 bases from V and 2 bases from J; bases unmatched to any gene: 7. Written as DNA, the CDR3 is TGTGCCAGCAGGCTGGGGGACAGGGGCACCTACGAGCAGTACTTC. This codes for CASRLGDRGTYEQYF.

J is TRBJ2-7 and V is TRBV19; possible D gene TRBD1, 6 bases. The length of the CDR3 is 15 residues. V lost 3 bases and J lost 1, with 13 bases in between. From germline, CDR1 is LNHDA and CDR2 SQIVND (reference sequence). The CDR3 sequence is CASSIAGTYSYEQYF. In nucleotides, the CDR3 is TGTGCCAGTAGTATTGCCGGGACATATTCCTACGAGCAGTACTTC.

V is TRBV7-8 and J is TRBJ2-7, with 8 nucleotides matching TRBD1. The CDR3 has 15 amino acids. J gave up 7 bases and V 1 base, and 9 bases lay outside the gene matches. CDR1 is SGHVS and CDR2 is FQNEAQ in the germline V gene. The CDR3 DNA is TGTGCCAGCAGCTTAGATAACAGGGGGTCGGAAGAGCAGTACTTC. Translated: CASSLDNRGSEEQYF.

The gene calls are TRBV11-3 and TRBJ2-7; TRBD1 matches 7 bases. The length of the CDR3 is 14 residues. J was trimmed by 2 bases and V by 5 bases; bases with no gene match: 6. CDR1 and CDR2 from the germline V gene are SGHNT and YENEEA. The CDR3 sequence: CASSPSGQTYEQYF. In DNA, the CDR3 is TGTGCCAGCAGCCCATCGGGACAGACCTACGAGCAGTACTTC.

The chain has TRBV4-2 and TRBJ2-1; 10 bases line up with TRBD2. Germline V gene lookup returns CDR1 LGHNA and CDR2 YNFKEQ. Trimming at V came to 1 base and at J to 15 bases, leaving 15 bases not matched to a gene. The CDR3 covers 16 residues. CDR3 sequence (DNA): TGTGCCAGCAGCCAAGGGCTCCCTAGCGGGAGAGGGTCTCCGTTCTTC. Its protein product is CASSQGLPSGRGSPFF.

This clone has just one count. The chain carries TRBV7-9 and TRBJ2-7; D perhaps matches TRBD1 (5 bases). Germline loops: CDR1 SEHNR, CDR2 FQNEAQ (reference sequence). The ends were cut back, 5 bases at V and 5 bases at J, with 16 bases in the middle. CDR3 size: 14 residues. This CDR3 is CASSPVGVIHEQYF. The CDR3, as DNA: TGTGCCAGCAGCCCCGTAGGGGTAATCCACGAGCAGTACTTC.

The chain couples TRBV5-5 to TRBJ1-1; no clear D. The CDR3 contains 15 residues. Trimming pared 4 bases from V and 1 base from J, leaving 14 bases between. The germline CDR1 and CDR2 sequences are SGHKS and YYEKEE (reference sequence). CDR3: CASSREGKRNTEAFF. The CDR3 coding sequence is TGTGCCAGCAGCCGGGAAGGGAAACGGAACACTGAAGCTTTCTTT.

The chain is built from TRBV7-8 and TRBJ2-7, with 8 bases identical to TRBD1. The V gene's germline CDR1 is SGHVS and CDR2 FQNEAQ. The V gene end was trimmed by 5 bases and the J gene end by 4 bases; junction bases not matched to a gene: 13. The CDR3 contains 16 residues. CDR3 sequence: CASSRVEDRGFYEQYF. CDR3 DNA: TGTGCCAGCAGCCGGGTCGAAGACAGGGGTTTTTACGAGCAGTACTTC. The entire variable domain, with the rest obtained from reference TRBV7-8 and TRBJ2-7, is as follows: GAGVSQSPRYKVAKRGQDVALRCDPISGHVSLFWYQQALGQGPEFLTYFQNEAQLDKSGLPSDRFFAERPEGSVSTLKIQRTQQEDSAVYLCASSRVEDRGFYEQYFGPGTRLTVT.

The chain links TRBV7-2 to TRBJ2-3; 8 nucleotides match TRBD1. This CDR3 region has 15 residues. CDR1 and CDR2 from the germline V gene are SGHTA and FQGNSA. Unmatched junction bases numbered 5, after V lost 5 bases and J lost 1 base. CDR3: CASSARGQGTDTQYF. The CDR3, as DNA: TGTGCCAGCAGCGCCCGGGGACAGGGCACAGATACGCAGTATTTT.

The V call is TRBV29-1, the J call TRBJ2-5; 7 bases are a match to TRBD2. Trimming took 7 bases from V and 4 from J; bases not matched to a gene: 9. The CDR3 totals 13 residues. Germline V gene lookup returns CDR1 SQVTM and CDR2 ANQGSEA. The CDR3 region is CSAHPGLGETQYF. CDR3 bases: TGCAGCGCCCACCCCGGACTAGGAGAGACCCAGTACTTC.

This rearrangement joins TRBV5-1 to TRBJ1-3; D unresolved. The CDR3 consists of 17 residues. Germline V gene sequence: CDR1 SGHRS, CDR2 YFSETQ. V was clipped by 0 bases and J by 0 bases, with 13 bases between them. CDR3 DNA sequence: TGCGCCAGCAGCTTGGAGCCGAGCGGGAACTCTGGAAACACCATATATTTT. Its protein product is CASSLEPSGNSGNTIYF.

The rearrangement joins TRBV11-2 to TRBJ1-1; possible D gene TRBD1, 5 bases. The CDR3 is 16 residues long. From germline, CDR1 is SGHAT and CDR2 FQNNGV. V was pared by 5 bases and J by 3 bases, with 19 bases between. DNA for the CDR3: TGTGCCAGCAGCCCCAATCGGGGGGAGGAGTACACTGAAGCTTTCTTT. Amino acid sequence: CASSPNRGEEYTEAFF.

J is TRBJ2-3 and V is TRBV13, with D possibly being TRBD1 (6 bases). The CDR3 extends over 19 amino acids. V was pared by 4 bases and J by 0 bases, with 23 bases between. Germline CDR1 reads PRHDT; CDR2 reads FYEKMQ (reference sequence). Here the CDR3 reads CASSSKRQAYLKSTDTQYF. CDR3 nucleotide sequence: TGTGCCAGCAGCTCAAAGAGACAGGCATATCTGAAGAGCACAGATACGCAGTATTTT.

This clone was seen only a few times. The chain uses TRBV4-3 and TRBJ2-2; possible D gene TRBD1, 6 bases. The CDR3 spans 15 residues. The germline V gene has CDR1 LGHNA and CDR2 YSLEER. Trimming stripped 5 bases from V and 1 base from J, with 11 bases between. This CDR3 is CASSAFRGNTGELFF. CDR3 DNA sequence: TGCGCCAGCAGCGCCTTCAGGGGGAACACCGGGGAGCTGTTTTTT.

The V call is TRBV5-6, the J call TRBJ2-3; unclear D gene. V gave up 0 bases and J gave up 3 bases, with 14 bases separating them. CDR1 SGHDT and CDR2 YYEEEE come from the germline V gene. This CDR3 spans 16 amino acids. The CDR3 spells CASSLEVRSVTDTQYF. CDR3 in DNA: TGTGCCAGCAGCTTGGAAGTTAGATCGGTGACAGATACGCAGTATTTT.

The chain carries TRBV19 and TRBJ2-1; TRBD2 matches at 15 bases. V trimming: 5 bases; J trimming: 10 bases; junction bases outside the gene matches: 15. The CDR3 length is 18 residues. CDR1 and CDR2 from the germline V gene are LNHDA and SQIVND (reference sequence). This CDR3 reads CASSPPQGLAGGIHEQFF. CDR3 sequence (DNA): TGTGCCAGTAGTCCACCACAGGGACTAGCGGGGGGAATCCACGAGCAGTTCTTC.

The J gene is TRBJ1-1, the V gene TRBV9; TRBD1 agrees at 8 bases. The V gene end was trimmed by 2 bases and the J gene end by 4 bases; junction bases not matched to a gene: 7. Germline V gives CDR1 SGDLS, CDR2 YYNGEE. CDR3 length: 15 amino acids. For the CDR3, the DNA is TGTGCCAGCAGCGTCGGACAGGGCCGGGCCACTGAAGCTTTCTTT. It specifies CASSVGQGRATEAFF.

Concerning this clone: At one of its ends the junction is not consistent with the germline gene, which may arise from a read error. Other nucleotide sequences in the sample specify the same CDR3. This CDR3 is CASSFRGTLANYGYTF. The DNA of the CDR3 is TGTGCCAGCAGTTTCAGAGGGACTCTAGCTAACTACGGCTACACCTTC. V and J are TRBV27 and TRBJ1-2; D is possibly TRBD1 (5 bases). Germline-derived CDR1 and CDR2 are MNHEY and SMNVEV (reference sequence). The CDR3 has 16 amino acids.